These 3 T cell receptor beta chains came from one sample sequenced in a study of CD8+ T cells in alopecia areata (dated by TCRdb to 2017 to 2018). Library preparation was by the immunoSEQ multiplex PCR assay. For TCR sequencing, RNA was extracted from every sample and reverse transcribed into cDNA to serve as template. The table comes from immuneACCESS by way of TCRdb, which keeps in-frame sequences with V and J called. Part of the clones is missing from these tables; in studies checked, under half for an unresolved V gene and the rest for unknown reasons. This sample holds approximately 100,000 clones; about 40% were observed only once. The top ten clones comprise 0.7% to 0.95% of the sample. Sequencing was performed on CD4+ T cells sorted from blood. The receptors were gathered from a human donor with alopecia areata.

The rearrangement links TRBV30 to TRBJ2-6; D may be TRBD2 (5 bases). The germline CDR1 and CDR2 sequences are GTSNPN and SVGIG (reference sequence). The CDR3 length is 16 residues. Trimming pared 4 bases from V and 2 bases from J, leaving 15 bases between. Here the CDR3 DNA reads TGTGCCTGGAACCTTCTACGGGGTACTGGGGCCAACGTCCTGACTTTC. Translation: CAWNLLRGTGANVLTF.

The rearrangement joins TRBV9 to TRBJ1-2, with TRBD1 as a possible D gene (6 bases). The ends were cut back, 4 bases at V and 8 bases at J, with 15 bases in the middle. CDR1 and CDR2 (germline): SGDLS, YYNGEE. The CDR3 is 13 residues long. As DNA, the CDR3 is TGTGCCAGCAGCACAAGAGGGACAACGGGCTACACCTTC. Protein: CASSTRGTTGYTF.

The V call is TRBV4-3, the J call TRBJ2-5; 8 nucleotides match TRBD2. V lost 0 bases and J lost 2; bases outside the gene matches: 5. This CDR3 comprises 16 residues. Germline CDR1 and CDR2: LGHNA and YSLEER. Written as DNA, the CDR3 is TGCGCCAGCAGCCAAGATTGGACGGGAGGGCAAGAGACCCAGTACTTC. It translates to CASSQDWTGGQETQYF.